This is a list of T cell receptor beta chains from one sample in a study of blood T cell repertoires in COVID-19. TCRdb keeps only in-frame clones here, not all; method: immunoSEQ multiplex PCR. Of about 140,000 clones listed, roughly 76% are singletons. Sequences were obtained from peripheral blood. Every receptor here comes from a woman between 45 and 65 years old with active or convalescent COVID-19. Both conserved end residues are part of each CDR3. The D gene is left open where the match is weak. Size is stated for part of the rows, as once, few or many counts, or as a class when the clone is expanded.

J,V,D,size,CDR3,DNA
TRBJ1-2,TRBV11-2,-,-,CASSLEQGPSGGYTF,TGTGCCAGCAGCTTAGAGCAGGGGCCCTCGGGTGGCTACACCTTC
TRBJ2-1,TRBV30,TRBD2,-,CAYGLAGGPYNEQFF,TGTGCCTACGGACTAGCGGGGGGACCTTACAATGAGCAGTTCTTC
TRBJ1-1,TRBV5-1,-,-,CASSIRGATEAFF,TGCGCCAGCAGCATACGGGGTGCCACTGAAGCTTTCTTT
TRBJ2-3,TRBV9,TRBD2,-,CASSVGTSYGQDTQYF,TGTGCCAGCAGCGTAGGGACTAGTTACGGGCAAGATACGCAGTATTTT
TRBJ2-1,TRBV19,TRBD2,once,CASSPRTSSFVDQQFF,TGTGCCAGTAGTCCCCGGACTAGTTCGTTCGTGGATCAGCAGTTCTTC
TRBJ2-2,TRBV6-5,TRBD2,-,CASRQRETRTGELFF,TGTGCCAGCAGACAGCGGGAAACGCGCACCGGGGAGCTGTTTTTT
TRBJ1-2,TRBV24-1,TRBD1,-,CATSDPGTGEVGYTF,TGTGCCACCAGTGATCCCGGGACAGGTGAGGTTGGCTACACCTTC
TRBJ2-7,TRBV27,-,-,CASSLSRGQGHEQYF,TGTGCCAGCAGTTTAAGTCGCGGCCAGGGCCACGAGCAGTACTTC
TRBJ1-2,TRBV7-2,-,-,CASSLDGGGGYTF,TGTGCCAGCAGCTTAGATGGCGGGGGTGGCTACACCTTC
TRBJ2-7,TRBV30,TRBD1,-,CAWDTGVNQYEQYF,TGTGCCTGGGATACAGGGGTAAATCAATACGAGCAGTACTTC
TRBJ2-3,TRBV11-2,TRBD1,once,CASSLGRGPTSTDTQYF,TGTGCCAGCAGCTTAGGCAGGGGGCCTACTAGCACAGATACGCAGTATTTT
TRBJ2-5,TRBV6-2/TRBV6-3,TRBD2,-,CASSQGVTSGAYQETQYF,TGTGCCAGCAGCCAAGGAGTTACTAGCGGGGCGTACCAAGAGACCCAGTACTTC
TRBJ1-2,TRBV5-6,-,-,CASSLGLPSTWPHTF,TGTGCCAGCAGCTTGGGACTCCCGTCCACATGGCCCCACACCTTC
TRBJ1-1,TRBV28,-,-,CASSQNFKGRDEAFF,TGTGCCAGCAGTCAGAACTTTAAAGGACGGGATGAAGCTTTCTTT
TRBJ2-7,TRBV7-2,-,-,CASSRDTKTYEQYF,TGTGCCAGCAGCCGGGACACAAAAACCTACGAGCAGTACTTC
TRBJ1-1,TRBV19,TRBD1,-,CASRPTGSTEAFF,TGTGCCAGTAGGCCGACAGGGTCCACTGAAGCTTTCTTT
TRBJ2-5,TRBV15,-,once,CATQAQETQYF,TGTGCCACCCAAGCTCAAGAGACCCAGTACTTC
TRBJ1-6,TRBV19,-,-,CASSKTGNNNSPLHF,TGTGCCAGTAGTAAAACAGGGAACAATAATTCACCCCTCCACTTT
TRBJ1-6,TRBV11-3,-,-,CASSLPSGPGNNSPLHF,TGTGCCAGCAGCTTACCCTCAGGGCCAGGGAATAATTCACCCCTCCACTTT
TRBJ1-3,TRBV30,-,-,CAWSASGVGNTIYF,TGTGCCTGGAGTGCCTCAGGGGTCGGAAACACCATATATTTT
TRBJ2-7,TRBV6-5,TRBD2,-,CASNSGTSSHEQYF,TGTGCCAGCAACAGTGGGACTAGTAGTCACGAGCAGTACTTC
TRBJ2-7,TRBV7-2,TRBD1,-,CASSQGDRTHEQYF,TGTGCCAGCAGTCAGGGGGACCGTACCCACGAGCAGTACTTC
TRBJ1-2,TRBV9,-,once,CASSVGRGGSYGYTF,TGTGCCAGCAGCGTAGGTAGAGGGGGTTCCTATGGCTACACCTTC
TRBJ1-2,TRBV28,-,-,CASSLGAAANYGYTF,TGTGCCAGCAGTTTAGGGGCAGCTGCTAACTATGGCTACACCTTC
TRBJ2-7,TRBV3-1/TRBV3-2,-,few,CASSQEYTYEQYF,TGTGCCAGCAGCCAAGAGTACACCTACGAGCAGTACTTC
TRBJ1-3,TRBV30,-,few,CAWRGTGTPGNTIYF,TGTGCCTGGAGGGGTACAGGGACCCCTGGAAACACCATATATTTT
TRBJ2-1,TRBV3-1/TRBV3-2,TRBD2,-,CASSPTSDEQFF,TGTGCCAGCAGCCCTACTAGCGATGAGCAGTTCTTC
TRBJ1-3,TRBV7-8,-,-,CASSLTNSGNTIYF,TGTGCCAGCAGCTTAACAAACTCTGGAAACACCATATATTTT
TRBJ2-2,TRBV15,-,-,CATSPVWGVSTGELFF,TGTGCCACCAGTCCCGTCTGGGGGGTATCCACCGGGGAGCTGTTTTTT
TRBJ2-1,TRBV11-3,TRBD2,-,CASSPRLAGADEQFF,TGTGCCAGCAGCCCCAGACTAGCGGGGGCGGATGAGCAGTTCTTC
TRBJ2-3,TRBV7-2,TRBD2,-,CASYGTSHSDTQYF,TGTGCCAGCTATGGGACTAGCCACTCAGATACGCAGTATTTT
TRBJ1-5,TRBV7-9,-,-,CASSLGGLGQPQHF,TGTGCCAGCAGCTTAGGGGGACTCGGGCAGCCCCAGCATTTT
TRBJ2-5,TRBV2,TRBD1,-,CASNLVRGRGETQYF,TGTGCCAGCAACCTGGTCAGGGGGAGAGGAGAGACCCAGTACTTC
TRBJ2-3,TRBV7-9,-,-,CASSSADWPSTDTQYF,TGTGCCAGCAGCTCCGCCGACTGGCCTAGCACAGATACGCAGTATTTT
TRBJ1-1,TRBV19,-,-,CASSIDIEQTRPNTEAFF,TGTGCCAGTAGTATAGATATAGAACAGACCAGACCGAACACTGAAGCTTTCTTT
TRBJ1-2,TRBV3-1/TRBV3-2,-,-,CASSQDGGGYTF,TGTGCCAGCAGCCAAGATGGGGGGGGCTACACCTTC
TRBJ2-5,TRBV5-1,TRBD2,-,CASSRLAGEETQYF,TGCGCCAGCAGCCGACTAGCGGGGGAAGAGACCCAGTACTTC
TRBJ1-2,TRBV5-8,-,-,CASSLEQNYGYTF,TGTGCCAGCAGCTTGGAACAGAACTATGGCTACACCTTC
TRBJ2-7,TRBV7-8,-,few,CASSLAAPPYEQYF,TGTGCCAGCAGCTTAGCAGCACCGCCCTACGAGCAGTACTTC
TRBJ1-6,TRBV19,TRBD1,-,CASSIKGASSYNSPLHF,TGTGCCAGTAGTATAAAGGGGGCGAGCTCCTATAATTCACCCCTCCACTTT
TRBJ1-1,TRBV5-5,-,few,CASSLEQPGRSEAFF,TGTGCCAGCAGCTTGGAACAGCCCGGCCGTTCTGAAGCTTTCTTT
TRBJ2-7,TRBV5-4,TRBD2,once,CASSLAWAGGIYEQYF,TGTGCCAGCAGCTTGGCCTGGGCGGGAGGGATCTACGAGCAGTACTTC
TRBJ2-3,TRBV5-5,TRBD1,-,CASSVSQGAGSTDTQYF,TGTGCCAGCTCTGTTTCCCAGGGGGCGGGGAGCACAGATACGCAGTATTTT
TRBJ2-3,TRBV5-3,-,few,CARSCLAIPDTQYF,TGTGCCAGAAGCTGCCTAGCGATCCCAGATACGCAGTATTTT
TRBJ2-1,TRBV6-5,TRBD2,few,CASSSTSGYNEQFF,TGTGCCAGCAGTTCGACTAGCGGTTACAATGAGCAGTTCTTC
TRBJ2-5,TRBV7-2,TRBD1,-,CASNRGPVRQETQYF,TGTGCCAGCAACAGGGGTCCCGTTAGGCAAGAGACCCAGTACTTC
TRBJ1-1,TRBV7-3,TRBD1,-,CASSADRTNTEAFF,TGTGCCAGCAGCGCGGACAGGACTAACACTGAAGCTTTCTTT
TRBJ1-1,TRBV12-3/TRBV12-4,-,-,CASSLSGRAAFF,TGTGCCAGCAGTTTATCAGGCAGGGCTGCTTTCTTT
TRBJ1-2,TRBV28,TRBD1,-,CASSFFSGQGGGYTF,TGTGCCAGCAGTTTCTTTTCTGGACAGGGTGGTGGCTACACCTTC
TRBJ1-2,TRBV4-3,-,few,CASSQAVGAYGYTF,TGCGCCAGCAGCCAAGCTGTAGGGGCCTATGGCTACACCTTC